A single sample is the source of the 10 T cell receptor beta chains below, sequenced in a study of sequential checkpoint blockade in melanoma. As for treatment: randomized to nivolumab then ipilimumab (arm A) or the reverse (arm B). Here immunoSEQ multiplex PCR was the method, and the copy in TCRdb shows in-frame clones only, minus some. The sample lists under 25,000 clones; around 73% were seen once. Sequences were derived from CD8+ T cells sorted from blood (inferred from file names), sampled from a patient given nivolumab and ipilimumab in sequence. These receptors came from a human donor with melanoma.

This chain joins TRBV4-1 and TRBJ2-1; 9 bases agree with TRBD1. From germline, CDR1 is MGHRA and CDR2 YSYEKL. CDR3 size: 15 residues. V was clipped by 8 bases and J by 4 bases; unmatched bases: 9. The CDR3 DNA follows: TGCGCCAGCGGACTAGACAGGGGGAATTACAATGAGCAGTTCTTC. Translation: CASGLDRGNYNEQFF.

This CDR3 reads CASSRAGGFYNEQFF. The CDR3 DNA is TGTGCCAGCAGTCGAGCGGGAGGGTTCTACAATGAGCAGTTCTTC. The chain couples TRBV27 to TRBJ2-1, with 10 bases lining up with TRBD2. CDR3 length: 15 residues. The V segment lost 5 bases and the J segment 3 bases; nucleotides outside the gene matches: 4. Per germline, CDR1 MNHEY and CDR2 SMNVEV (reference sequence).

The chain recombines TRBV4-1 with TRBJ2-2; the match to TRBD1 covers 9 bases. The CDR3 spans 17 residues. The J segment lost 7 bases and the V segment lost 0 bases, leaving 9 bases of the junction unmatched. CDR1 is MGHRA, CDR2 YSYEKL, per germline. This CDR3 is CASSQDGTGRFNGELFF. CDR3 bases: TGCGCCAGCAGCCAAGATGGGACAGGGAGGTTTAACGGGGAGCTGTTTTTT.

J is TRBJ2-7 and V is TRBV7-2; unclear D gene. This CDR3 is built from 12 residues. Germline CDR1 reads SGHTA; CDR2 reads FQGNSA. The germline V and J ends were trimmed by 4 bases and 0 bases, with 4 bases remaining between them. CDR3 sequence: CASSSLSYEQYF. The CDR3 region has the DNA TGTGCCAGCAGCTCCCTCTCCTACGAGCAGTACTTC.

The rearrangement joins TRBV7-9 to TRBJ2-7; D is ambiguous. Trimming removed 11 bases from V and 3 bases from J, with 14 bases in between. The germline V gene has CDR1 SEHNR and CDR2 FQNEAQ (reference sequence). The CDR3 length is 12 residues. CDR3 sequence: CASAVSGYEQYF. As DNA, the CDR3 is TGTGCCTCAGCAGTTTCAGGCTACGAGCAGTACTTC.

This sequence joins TRBV28 and TRBJ1-5; TRBD1 agrees at 9 bases. CDR3 length: 15 residues. V was clipped by 5 bases and J by 7 bases; unmatched bases: 9. CDR1 MDHEN and CDR2 SYDVKM come from the germline V gene. This chain's CDR3 is CASSRLGQGLQPQHF. The DNA of the CDR3 is TGTGCCAGCAGTCGACTGGGACAGGGTCTGCAGCCCCAGCATTTT.

This clone was found a few times. J is TRBJ1-2 and V is TRBV30, with 9 nucleotides matching TRBD1. Germline V gene data show CDR1 as GTSNPN and CDR2 as SVGIG (reference sequence). Trimming took 5 bases from V and 6 from J; bases not matched to a gene: 7. The CDR3 is made up of 13 amino acids. The CDR3 nucleotides read TGTGCCTGGCGTGACAGGGGGTTTCATGGCTACACCTTC. Its translation is CAWRDRGFHGYTF.

The rearrangement uses TRBV23-1 and TRBJ2-7; D is ambiguous. TRBV23-1 is flagged as an ORF with uncertain function. CDR3 length: 13 residues. Trimming shortened V by 3 bases and J by 5 bases, and 11 bases separated the two germline ends. DNA of the CDR3: TGCGCCAGCAGTCAGGAGATGTATCACGAGCAGTACTTC. It translates to CASSQEMYHEQYF.

The chain uses TRBV10-3 and TRBJ1-1; D remains unclear. The CDR3 length is 13 residues. Deletions cut 0 bases from V and 4 bases from J, with 6 bases between. Germline CDR1 and CDR2: ENHRY and SYGVKD. CDR3 sequence reads: CAISESTITEAFF. DNA of the CDR3: TGTGCCATCAGTGAGTCGACTATCACTGAAGCTTTCTTT.

This clone was observed a single time. The chain employs TRBV29-1 and TRBJ1-2; D is perhaps TRBD1 (5 bases). The CDR3 runs 13 residues. The germline V and J ends were trimmed by 7 bases and 1 base, with 13 bases remaining between them. The germline V gene encodes CDR1 SQVTM and CDR2 ANQGSEA. CDR3 in DNA: TGCAGCGCTCTCCGGGACTTTAACTATGGCTACACCTTC. Encoded protein: CSALRDFNYGYTF.